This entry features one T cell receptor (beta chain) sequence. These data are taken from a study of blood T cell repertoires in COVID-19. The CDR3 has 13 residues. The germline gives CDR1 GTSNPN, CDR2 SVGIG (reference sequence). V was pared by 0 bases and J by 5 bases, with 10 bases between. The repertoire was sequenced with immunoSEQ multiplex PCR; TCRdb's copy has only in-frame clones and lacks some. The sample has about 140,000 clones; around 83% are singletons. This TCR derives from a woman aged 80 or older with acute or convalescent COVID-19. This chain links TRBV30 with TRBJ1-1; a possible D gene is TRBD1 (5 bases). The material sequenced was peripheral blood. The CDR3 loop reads CAWSVGDWTEAFF. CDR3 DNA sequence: TGTGCCTGGAGTGTAGGGGATTGGACTGAAGCTTTCTTT.